This T cell receptor beta chain was identified during a study of shared clonotypes between healthy human individuals. Germline assignment: CDR1 SGHTA and CDR2 FQGTGA. J lost 0 bases, V lost 5 bases, and 6 bases had no gene match. The CDR3 covers 16 residues. Method: immunoSEQ multiplex PCR; TCRdb's copy keeps in-frame clones and lacks some. The table has 2 million to 2.5 million clones, approximately 95% seen once. Material for sequencing was naive CD4+ T cells from PBMCs. Subset here: CD45RA+ positively selected. The clonotype originates from a man younger than 35 in good health. Some clones in this sample may be carry-over from other donors' samples. The chain combines TRBV7-3 with TRBJ2-1; 8 bases match TRBD2. Written as DNA, the CDR3 is TGTGCCAGCAGCCCCTCGACTAGCGACTCCTACAATGAGCAGTTCTTC. Residues: CASSPSTSDSYNEQFF.